This T cell receptor beta chain was observed in a study of cytomegalovirus exposure and HLA in healthy donors. A note on this clone: Its antigen is as yet unknown.

Primers included in the PCR were 60 Vbeta and 13 Jbeta primers. Method: immunoSEQ multiplex PCR; TCRdb's copy keeps in-frame clones and lacks some. The sample yields around 150,000 clones, over 60% seen once. V shed 5 bases and J 4 bases; nucleotides not matched to a gene: 6. The CDR3 has 15 residues. CDR1 is MDHEN, CDR2 SYDVKM, per germline. Notes on the study in general: Most of the TCR beta V segments (in an earlier analysis) were productive either about 87% or about 30% of the time. When analyzed later, a missense DCLRE1C variant was found to be linked to TCR beta V- and J-gene trimming. According to the study, about 180 TCR beta chains were cytomegalovirus-associated.

Despite likely unrecorded immune exposures, the donors were nominally healthy at the time of sampling. J is TRBJ1-2 and V is TRBV28, with 11 bases that match TRBD1. The sequenced sample consisted of PBMCs. The sequence was collected from a woman in her fifties or sixties in good health and CMV-seropositive. The CDR3 protein is CASSIPGQGGYGYTF. The CDR3 nucleotides read TGTGCCAGCAGTATTCCGGGACAGGGGGGCTATGGCTACACCTTC.